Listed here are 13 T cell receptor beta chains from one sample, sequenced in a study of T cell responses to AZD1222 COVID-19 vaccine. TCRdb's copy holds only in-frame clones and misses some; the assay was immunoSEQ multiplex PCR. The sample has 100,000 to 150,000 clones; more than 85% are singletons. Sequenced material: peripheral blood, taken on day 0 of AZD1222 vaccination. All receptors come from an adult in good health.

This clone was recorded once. The chain's CDR3 is CAWSVTFTDTQYF. The CDR3 DNA reads TGTGCCTGGAGTGTAACTTTCACAGATACGCAGTATTTT. V is TRBV30 and J is TRBJ2-3; D gene ambiguous. The germline V and J ends were trimmed by 0 bases and 2 bases, with 6 bases remaining between them. The CDR3 spans 13 residues. Per the germline V gene, CDR1 is GTSNPN and CDR2 is SVGIG (reference sequence).

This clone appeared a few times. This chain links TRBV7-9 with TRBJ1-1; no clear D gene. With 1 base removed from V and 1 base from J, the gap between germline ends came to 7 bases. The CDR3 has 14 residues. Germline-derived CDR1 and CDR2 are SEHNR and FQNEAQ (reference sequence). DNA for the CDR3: TGTGCCAGCAGCTTAGACGCTGAGAACACTGAAGCTTTCTTT. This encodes CASSLDAENTEAFF.

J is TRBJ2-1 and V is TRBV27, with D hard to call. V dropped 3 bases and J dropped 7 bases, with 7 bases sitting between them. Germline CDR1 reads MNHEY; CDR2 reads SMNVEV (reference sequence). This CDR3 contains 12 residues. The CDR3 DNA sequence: TGTGCCAGCAGTTTTGGGCAAAATGAGCAGTTCTTC. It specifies CASSFGQNEQFF.

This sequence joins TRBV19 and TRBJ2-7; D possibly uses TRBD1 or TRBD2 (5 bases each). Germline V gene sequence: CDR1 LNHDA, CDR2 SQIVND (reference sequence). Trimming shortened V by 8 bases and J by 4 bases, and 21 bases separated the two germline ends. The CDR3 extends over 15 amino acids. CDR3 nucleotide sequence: TGTGCCAGTCGAAGTCTCCGGGACCCCTCTTACGAGCAGTACTTC. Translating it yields CASRSLRDPSYEQYF.

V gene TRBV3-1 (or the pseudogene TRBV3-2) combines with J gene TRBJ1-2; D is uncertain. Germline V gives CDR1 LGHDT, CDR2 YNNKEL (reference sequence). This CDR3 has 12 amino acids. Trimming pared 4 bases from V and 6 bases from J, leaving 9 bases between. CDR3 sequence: CASSPGPDGYTF. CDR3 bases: TGTGCCAGCAGCCCCGGGCCTGATGGCTACACCTTC.

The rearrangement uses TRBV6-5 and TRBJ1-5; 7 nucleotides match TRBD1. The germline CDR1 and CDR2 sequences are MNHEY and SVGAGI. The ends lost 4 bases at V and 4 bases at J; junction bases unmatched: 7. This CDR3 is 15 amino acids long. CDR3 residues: CASSSRQGGNQPQHF. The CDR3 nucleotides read TGTGCCAGCAGTTCGCGACAGGGTGGGAATCAGCCCCAGCATTTT.

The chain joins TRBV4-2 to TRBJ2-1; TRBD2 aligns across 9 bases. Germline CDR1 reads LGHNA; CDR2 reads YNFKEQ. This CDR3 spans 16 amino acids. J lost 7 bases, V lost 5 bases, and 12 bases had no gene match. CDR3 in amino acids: CASSGTSSGKGNEQFF. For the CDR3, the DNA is TGTGCCAGCAGCGGGACCTCTAGCGGGAAGGGTAATGAGCAGTTCTTC.

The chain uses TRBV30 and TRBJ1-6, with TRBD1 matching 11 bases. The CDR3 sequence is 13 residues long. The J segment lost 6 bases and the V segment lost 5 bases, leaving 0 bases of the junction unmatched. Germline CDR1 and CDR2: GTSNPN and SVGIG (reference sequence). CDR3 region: CAWGTGGNSPLHF. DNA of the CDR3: TGTGCCTGGGGGACAGGGGGTAATTCACCCCTCCACTTT.

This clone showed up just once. The CDR3 DNA reads TGTGCCAGCAGTGAGCCCAGGGGGAGTACTGAAGCTTTCTTT. This encodes CASSEPRGSTEAFF. The gene calls are TRBV6-1 and TRBJ1-1, with 7 bases matching TRBD1. This CDR3 is built from 14 residues. Germline V lookup: CDR1 MNHNS, CDR2 SASEGT. J was trimmed by 5 bases and V by 3 bases; bases with no gene match: 6.

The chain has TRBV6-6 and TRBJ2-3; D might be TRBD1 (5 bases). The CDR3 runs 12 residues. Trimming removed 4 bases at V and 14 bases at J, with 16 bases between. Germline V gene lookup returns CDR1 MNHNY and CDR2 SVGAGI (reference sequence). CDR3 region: CASSWGTGGGYF. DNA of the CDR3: TGTGCCAGCAGTTGGGGAACAGGCGGTGGGTATTTT.

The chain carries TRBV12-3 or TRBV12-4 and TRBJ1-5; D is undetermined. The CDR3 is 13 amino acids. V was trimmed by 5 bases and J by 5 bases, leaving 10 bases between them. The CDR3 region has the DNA TGTGCCAGCAGTCTACAGCGAGATCAGCCCCAGCATTTT. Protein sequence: CASSLQRDQPQHF.

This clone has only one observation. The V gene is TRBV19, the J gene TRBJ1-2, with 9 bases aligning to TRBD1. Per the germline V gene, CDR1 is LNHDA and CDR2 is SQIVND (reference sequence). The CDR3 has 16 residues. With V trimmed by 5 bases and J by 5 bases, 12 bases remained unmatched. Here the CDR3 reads CASSLSSGQGSYGYTF. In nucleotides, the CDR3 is TGTGCCAGTAGTCTATCTTCGGGACAGGGTTCATATGGCTACACCTTC.

The CDR3 DNA is TGTGCCAGCAGTTTTGTTGGCGCACCCGAGCAGTACTTC. It codes for CASSFVGAPEQYF. The chain is built from TRBV28 and TRBJ2-7; D unresolved. V was shortened by 3 bases and J by 6 bases, with 12 bases between the two germline ends. The CDR3 totals 13 residues. Germline-derived CDR1 and CDR2 are MDHEN and SYDVKM.